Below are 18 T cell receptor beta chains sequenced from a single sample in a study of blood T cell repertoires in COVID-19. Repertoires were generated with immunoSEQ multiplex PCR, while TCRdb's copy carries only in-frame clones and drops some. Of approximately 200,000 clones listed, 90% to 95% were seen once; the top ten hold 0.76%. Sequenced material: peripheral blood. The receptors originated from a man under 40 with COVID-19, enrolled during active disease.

This CDR3 is CAWSAADYGYTF. The DNA of the CDR3 is TGTGCCTGGAGCGCGGCAGACTATGGCTACACCTTC. The chain recombines TRBV30 with TRBJ1-2; no reliable D call. Germline loops: CDR1 GTSNPN, CDR2 SVGIG (reference sequence). The V end was cut by 3 bases, the J end by 3 bases, with 8 bases between. The CDR3 is 12 residues long.

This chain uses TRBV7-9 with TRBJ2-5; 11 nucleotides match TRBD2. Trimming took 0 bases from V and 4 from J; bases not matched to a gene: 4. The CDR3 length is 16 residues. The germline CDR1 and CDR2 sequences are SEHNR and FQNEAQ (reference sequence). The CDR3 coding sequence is TGTGCCAGCAGCTTAGCTAGCGGGGGGGCCGGAGAGACCCAGTACTTC. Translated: CASSLASGGAGETQYF.

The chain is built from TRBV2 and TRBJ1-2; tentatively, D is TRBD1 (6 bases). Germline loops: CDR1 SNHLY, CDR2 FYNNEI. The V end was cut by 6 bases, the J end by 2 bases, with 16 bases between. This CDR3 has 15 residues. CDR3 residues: CASRRQVLSNYGYTF. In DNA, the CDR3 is TGTGCCAGCAGGAGACAGGTCCTCTCCAACTATGGCTACACCTTC.

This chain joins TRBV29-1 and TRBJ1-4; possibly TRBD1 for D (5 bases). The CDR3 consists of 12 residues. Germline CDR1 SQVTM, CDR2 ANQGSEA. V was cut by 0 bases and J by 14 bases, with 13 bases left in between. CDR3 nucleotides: TGCAGCGTTGAAGATCTTCAACGGGGGCTGTTTTTT. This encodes CSVEDLQRGLFF.

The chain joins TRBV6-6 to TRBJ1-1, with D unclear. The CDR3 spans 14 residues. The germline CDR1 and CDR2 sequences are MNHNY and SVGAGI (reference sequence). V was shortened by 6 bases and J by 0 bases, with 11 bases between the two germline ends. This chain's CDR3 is CASSFEGMNTEAFF. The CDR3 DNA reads TGTGCCAGCAGCTTTGAGGGCATGAACACTGAAGCTTTCTTT.

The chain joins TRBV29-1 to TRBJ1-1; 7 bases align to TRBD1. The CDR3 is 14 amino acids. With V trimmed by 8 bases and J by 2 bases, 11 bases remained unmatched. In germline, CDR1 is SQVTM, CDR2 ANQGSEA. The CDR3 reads CSSSGGRGNTEAFF. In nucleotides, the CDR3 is TGCAGCTCTTCAGGGGGACGGGGCAACACTGAAGCTTTCTTT.

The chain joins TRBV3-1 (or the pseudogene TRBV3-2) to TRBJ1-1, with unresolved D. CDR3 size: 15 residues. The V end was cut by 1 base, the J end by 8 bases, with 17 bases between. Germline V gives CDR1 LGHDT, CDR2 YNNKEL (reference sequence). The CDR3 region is CASSQGAGFFGEAFF. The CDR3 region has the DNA TGTGCCAGCAGCCAAGGGGCAGGCTTTTTTGGGGAAGCTTTCTTT.

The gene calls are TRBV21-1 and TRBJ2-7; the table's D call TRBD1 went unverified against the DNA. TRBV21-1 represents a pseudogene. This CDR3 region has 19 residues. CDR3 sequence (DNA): TGTGCCAGCAGCACTAGAGGGGGTTTAGGTTTACCAATCAACTACGAGCAGTACTTC. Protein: CASSTRGGLGLPINYEQYF.

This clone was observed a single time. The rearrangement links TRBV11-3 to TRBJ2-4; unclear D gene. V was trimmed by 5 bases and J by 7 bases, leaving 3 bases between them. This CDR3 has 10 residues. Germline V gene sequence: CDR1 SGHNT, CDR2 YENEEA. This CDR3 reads CASSLNIQYF. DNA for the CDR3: TGTGCCAGCAGCCTCAACATTCAGTACTTC.

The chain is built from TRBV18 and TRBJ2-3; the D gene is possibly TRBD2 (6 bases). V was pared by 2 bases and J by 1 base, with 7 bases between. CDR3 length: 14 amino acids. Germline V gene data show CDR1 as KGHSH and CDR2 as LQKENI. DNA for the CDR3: TGTGCCAGCTCACCAGTAGCGGGCACAGATACGCAGTATTTT. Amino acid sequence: CASSPVAGTDTQYF.

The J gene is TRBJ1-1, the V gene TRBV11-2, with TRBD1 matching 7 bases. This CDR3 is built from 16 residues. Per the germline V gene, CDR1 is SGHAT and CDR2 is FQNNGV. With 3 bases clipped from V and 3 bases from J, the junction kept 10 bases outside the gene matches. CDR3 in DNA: TGTGCCAGCAGCTTGAGGACAGGCTTGAGGTACACTGAAGCTTTCTTT. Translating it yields CASSLRTGLRYTEAFF.

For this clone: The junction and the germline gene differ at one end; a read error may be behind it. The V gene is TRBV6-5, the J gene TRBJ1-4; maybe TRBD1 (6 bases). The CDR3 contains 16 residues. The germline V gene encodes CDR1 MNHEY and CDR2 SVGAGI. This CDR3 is CASSYSSGTTHEKLFF. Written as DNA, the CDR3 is TGTGCCAGCAGTTACTCCTCCGGGACAACTCATGAAAAACTGTTTTTT.

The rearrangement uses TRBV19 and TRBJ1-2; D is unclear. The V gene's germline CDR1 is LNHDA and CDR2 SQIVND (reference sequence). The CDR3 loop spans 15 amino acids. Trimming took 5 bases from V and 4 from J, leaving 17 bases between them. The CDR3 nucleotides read TGTGCCAGTAGTCAGGTGCAGGCTGGATCCTATGGCTACACCTTC. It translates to CASSQVQAGSYGYTF.

CDR3 bases: TGTGCCAGCCGCGTGGGACAGGAGACCTACGAGCAGTACTTC. Protein: CASRVGQETYEQYF. This chain links TRBV19 with TRBJ2-7; 8 bases are shared with TRBD1. CDR1 and CDR2 (germline): LNHDA, SQIVND (reference sequence). Trimming cost V 9 bases and J 2 bases; bases outside gene matches: 9. The CDR3 covers 14 residues.

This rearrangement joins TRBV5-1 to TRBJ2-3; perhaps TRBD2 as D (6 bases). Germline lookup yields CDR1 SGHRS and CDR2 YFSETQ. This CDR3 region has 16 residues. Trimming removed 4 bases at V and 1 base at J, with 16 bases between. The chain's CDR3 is CASSQRPVAGTDTQYF. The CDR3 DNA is TGCGCCAGCAGCCAGCGCCCAGTAGCGGGCACAGATACGCAGTATTTT.

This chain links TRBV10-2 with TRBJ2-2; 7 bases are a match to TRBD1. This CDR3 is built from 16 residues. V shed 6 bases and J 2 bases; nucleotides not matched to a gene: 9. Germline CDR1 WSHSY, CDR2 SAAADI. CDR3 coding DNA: TGCGCCAGCAGAAAAAAACAGGGGACCAACACCGGGGAGCTGTTTTTT. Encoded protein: CASRKKQGTNTGELFF.

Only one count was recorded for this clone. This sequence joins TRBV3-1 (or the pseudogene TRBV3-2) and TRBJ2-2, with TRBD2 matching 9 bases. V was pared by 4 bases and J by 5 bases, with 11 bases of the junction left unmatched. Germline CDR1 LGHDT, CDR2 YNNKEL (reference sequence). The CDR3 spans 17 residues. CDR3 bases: TGTGCCAGCAGCCGGACTCGCGGGGGGGTCGGGACCGGGGAGCTGTTTTTT. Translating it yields CASSRTRGGVGTGELFF.

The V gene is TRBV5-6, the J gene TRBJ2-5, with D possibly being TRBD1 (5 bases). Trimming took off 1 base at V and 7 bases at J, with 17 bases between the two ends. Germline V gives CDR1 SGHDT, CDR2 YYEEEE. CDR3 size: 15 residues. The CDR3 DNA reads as TGTGCCAGCAGCTTGCGGTCGACAGTTCTCTTGACCCAGTACTTC. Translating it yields CASSLRSTVLLTQYF.